The rows below give T cell receptor beta chains drawn from one sample of a study of shared clonotypes between healthy human individuals. Clones were sequenced by immunoSEQ multiplex PCR, and TCRdb holds only the in-frame ones, with some missing. The sample has 550,000 to 850,000 clones, approximately 79% seen once. Sequences were obtained from memory CD4+ T cells sorted from blood. All receptors come from a woman in her twenties or thirties in good health. CDR3s leave out the opening cysteine and the closing phenylalanine or tryptophan.

J | V | CDR3
TRBJ2-2 | TRBV2 | ASSEDRVGVNTGELF
TRBJ1-1 | TRBV29-1 | SVAGVTEAF
TRBJ2-5 | TRBV20-1 | SARDPGRGY
TRBJ2-7 | TRBV5-5 | ASSLVDQAHYEQY
TRBJ2-3 | TRBV16 | ASSQTSTDTQY
TRBJ2-5 | TRBV13 | ASSSSGPLGGRGETQY
TRBJ1-2 | TRBV5-4 | ASSRLRGTVYGYT
TRBJ2-1 | TRBV7-9 | ASSSPGTRNNEQF
TRBJ1-5 | TRBV4-1 | ASSQGEAYSGNQPQH
TRBJ2-2 | TRBV19 | ASTTLWSGELF
TRBJ2-1 | TRBV10-3 | AISGAGGSQSYNEQF
TRBJ2-6 | TRBV30 | ACDRNSGANVLT
TRBJ2-1 | TRBV7-9 | ASGPLGTAYNEQF
TRBJ2-7 | TRBV18 | ASSTGAAYEQY
TRBJ1-2 | TRBV28 | ASSSGQDGYT
TRBJ1-1 | TRBV10-3 | AATGTYRNTEAF
TRBJ2-5 | TRBV7-2 | ASSFRTGLAGETQY
TRBJ1-3 | TRBV6-5 | ASSSPFGNTIY
TRBJ2-5 | TRBV5-1 | ASSPRPSGQIIQETQY
TRBJ2-5 | TRBV28 | ASSLWTGSGQETQY
TRBJ1-1 | TRBV10-3 | AIRDQGRPNTEAF
TRBJ2-7 | TRBV30 | AWSSPGLAGESGTYEQY
TRBJ2-5 | TRBV11-2 | ASSEGRGAYQETQY
TRBJ2-2 | TRBV18 | ASSPRDRNTGELF